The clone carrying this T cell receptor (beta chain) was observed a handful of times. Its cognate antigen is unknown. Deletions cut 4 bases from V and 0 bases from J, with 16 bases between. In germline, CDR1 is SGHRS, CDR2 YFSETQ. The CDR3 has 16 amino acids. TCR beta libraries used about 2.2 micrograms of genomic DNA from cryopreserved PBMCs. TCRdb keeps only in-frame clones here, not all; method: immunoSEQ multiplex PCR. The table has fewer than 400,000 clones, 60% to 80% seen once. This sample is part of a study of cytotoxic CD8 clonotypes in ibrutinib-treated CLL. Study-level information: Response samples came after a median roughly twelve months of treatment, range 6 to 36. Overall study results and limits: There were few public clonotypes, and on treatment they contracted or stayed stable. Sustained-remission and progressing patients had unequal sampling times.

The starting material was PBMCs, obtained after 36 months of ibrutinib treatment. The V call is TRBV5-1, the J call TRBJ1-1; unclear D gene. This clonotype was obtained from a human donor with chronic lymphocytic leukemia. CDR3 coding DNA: TGCGCCAGCAGCCCCCGCTGGATGTTTGTGAACACTGAAGCTTTCTTT. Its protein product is CASSPRWMFVNTEAFF.